The entry that follows covers one T cell receptor beta chain sequence. Its cognate antigen has yet to be identified. Base qualities are not at hand, and no much larger clone is one base apart. The Qiagen DNeasy kit was used to extract genomic DNA both from unsorted PBMCs and from the negatively selected CD4+ and CD8+ fractions. Amplification of TCR beta CDR3 regions was done by immunoSEQ multiplex PCR with primers that anneal to V and J segments. Amplification bias was minimized using a synthetic immune receptor repertoire, and residual bias was removed computationally after sequencing. The authors' pipeline ran thus. Repertoire diversity was quantified as the Shannon entropy index using custom Python scripts. Unsorted, CD4+ and CD8+ repertoires were analyzed separately, except for combined analyses in which CD4+ and CD8+ sequences were merged in silico. Not all clones reach the TCRdb copy of this immuneACCESS table, which keeps in-frame sequences only. Checked studies attribute under half of the gap to unresolved V genes and leave the rest unexplained. V and J calls and clone size are copied from that table; D and trimming were computed from the DNA. This sample comprises approximately 9,900 clones, more than 85% of them detected only once. Of the sample, over 7.5% is held by the ten largest clones.

The source of the sample is a study of PD-1 blockade in classical Hodgkin lymphoma (dated by TCRdb to the early 2020s). Context from the whole study: A peripheral blood immune signature of response to PD-1 blockade in classical Hodgkin lymphoma was defined using TCR beta sequencing and CyTOF.

The meaning of the sample's time point label: newly diagnosed, previously untreated cHL patient sample. Magnetic negative selection with a Miltenyi CD8+ T cell isolation kit was used to purify CD8+ T cells from thawed PBMCs. As a comparison group for the relapsed/refractory trial patients, PBMCs were sequenced from patients with newly diagnosed, previously untreated classical Hodgkin lymphoma. After peripheral blood was drawn into 8 mL Vacutainer Cell Preparation Tubes, PBMCs were isolated by centrifugation and then cryopreserved. Purified CD4+ and CD8+ fractions were prepared only for cases with an additional available PBMC sample. Magnetically labelled cells were removed on LS columns in a quadroMACS separator, and the flow-through was retained as the purified fraction. The investigation overall reported the following: The study was restricted to a single clinical trial cohort, and the causes of repertoire differences, possibly disease activity or prior therapy, were left undefined. Baseline TCR diversity was reported as lower in newly diagnosed patients than in healthy donors, and lower still in relapsed/refractory patients.

V and J are truncated by 4 bases and 8 bases respectively, leaving an intervening sequence of 19 bases. The CDR3 numbers 15 residues from cysteine through phenylalanine. Only the CDR3 DNA is retained, 45 bases long and in frame from the first base. Looking up the germline V gene yields CDR1 SGHRS and CDR2 YFSETQ. Sequencing input: CD8+ T cells from blood. Recombination connected TRBV5-1 to TRBJ2-1, with no confidently assigned D gene. This receptor was identified in a human donor with classical Hodgkin lymphoma. The CDR3 is CASSVGWATYYEQFF. The bases read TGCGCCAGCAGCGTCGGCTGGGCCACATATTATGAGCAGTTCTTC.